This entry describes one T cell receptor beta chain. The antigen is unknown. The length of the CDR3 is 16 residues. The germline V and J ends were trimmed by 6 bases and 4 bases, with 18 bases remaining between them. Per the germline V gene, CDR1 is MDHEN and CDR2 is SYDVKM. The data derive from a study of shared clonotypes between healthy human individuals. Findings and limits, study-wide: Among donors, clonotype sharing was expected to be affected by sequencing depth.

Some clones are missing from TCRdb's copy, which holds only in-frame ones; the method was immunoSEQ multiplex PCR. The sample carries approximately 2.5 million clones, approximately 92% recorded once. The genes are TRBV28 and TRBJ1-4, with D uncertain. The sequenced sample consisted of naive CD4+ T cells sorted from blood. Regarding subset: CD45RA+ positively selected. The TCR originated in a young man in good health. The CDR3 sequence is CASSSHRRIGNEKLFF. The CDR3 DNA sequence: TGTGCCAGCAGCTCGCATCGGCGGATCGGTAATGAAAAACTGTTTTTT.